These 32 T cell receptor beta chains share one sample of origin, sequenced in a study of control samples from healthy donors and cancer patients. Method: immunoSEQ multiplex PCR; TCRdb's copy keeps in-frame clones and lacks some. Of some 130,000 clones listed, approximately 90% are singletons. Sequenced input: blood. The receptors here all came from a man aged 40-49 years in good health.

The chain carries TRBV9 and TRBJ1-1; 9 nucleotides align to TRBD1. The V and J ends lost 5 bases and 6 bases, in that order; junction bases with no gene match: 2. This CDR3 has 12 amino acids. Per germline, CDR1 SGDLS and CDR2 YYNGEE. The CDR3 region is CASRGQGPEAFF. CDR3 nucleotides: TGTGCCAGCAGGGGACAGGGCCCTGAAGCTTTCTTT.

This chain uses TRBV29-1 with TRBJ2-7, with D possibly called TRBD1 or TRBD2 (5 bases each). V dropped 7 bases and J dropped 2 bases, with 15 bases sitting between them. The CDR3 totals 13 residues. Germline-derived CDR1 and CDR2 are SQVTM and ANQGSEA. For the CDR3, the DNA is TGCAGCGCCAGGGCGACTACCGCCTACGAGCAGTACTTC. The encoded protein is CSARATTAYEQYF.

The chain couples TRBV5-1 to TRBJ2-1; 12 positions agree with TRBD2. The germline V gene has CDR1 SGHRS and CDR2 YFSETQ. After removal of 3 bases from V and 4 bases from J, the junction contained 2 bases not matched to a gene. The CDR3 consists of 15 residues. CDR3 in DNA: TGCGCCAGCAGCTCGACTAGCGGGGGATACAATGAGCAGTTCTTC. It is translated as CASSSTSGGYNEQFF.

This clone came up once. The chain recombines TRBV7-2 with TRBJ2-7, with 8 bases lining up with TRBD1. The CDR3 covers 13 residues. Germline CDR1 reads SGHTA; CDR2 reads FQGNSA. After removal of 5 bases from V and 6 bases from J, the junction contained 6 bases not matched to a gene. In nucleotides, the CDR3 is TGTGCCAGCAGCGAAGGACAGGGTCTCGAGCAGTACTTC. This gives the protein CASSEGQGLEQYF.

This clone was recorded a few times. The chain uses TRBV2 and TRBJ1-4; possible D gene TRBD1, 5 bases. CDR1 and CDR2 (germline): SNHLY, FYNNEI. The length of the CDR3 is 14 residues. Deletions cut 6 bases from V and 7 bases from J, with 15 bases between. CDR3 in amino acids: CASRIGGISEKLFF. In DNA, the CDR3 is TGTGCCAGCAGGATTGGGGGGATAAGTGAAAAACTGTTTTTT. The full variable domain, its missing parts supplied by reference TRBV2 and TRBJ1-4, is EPEVTQTPSHQVTQMGQEVILRCVPISNHLYFYWYRQILGQKVEFLVSFYNNEISEKSEIFDDQFSVERPDGSNFTLKIRSTKLEDSAMYFCASRIGGISEKLFFGSGTQLSVL.

This chain links TRBV5-1 with TRBJ1-6; D is uncertain. This CDR3 is built from 13 residues. Germline V gives CDR1 SGHRS, CDR2 YFSETQ. V was pared by 2 bases and J by 10 bases, with 10 bases between. The CDR3 is CASSLKTNSPLHF. DNA for the CDR3: TGCGCCAGCAGCTTAAAAACTAACTCACCCCTCCACTTT.

The chain recombines TRBV6-1 with TRBJ1-4, with D possibly being TRBD1 (5 bases). CDR1 is MNHNS and CDR2 is SASEGT in the germline V gene. Trimming removed 2 bases from V and 7 bases from J, with 14 bases in between. There are 15 residues in the CDR3. The CDR3 bases are TGTGCCAGCAGTGAATGGACGGGGAGGGGTGAAAAACTGTTTTTT. This sequence encodes CASSEWTGRGEKLFF.

The chain links TRBV6-1 to TRBJ1-1, with D unclear. Trimming took 1 base from V and 10 from J, leaving 13 bases between them. CDR3 length: 13 amino acids. CDR1 and CDR2 (germline): MNHNS, SASEGT. The CDR3 spells CASSEGGGSVAFF. The CDR3 nucleotides read TGTGCCAGCAGTGAAGGTGGAGGGAGTGTAGCTTTCTTT.

This chain uses TRBV18 with TRBJ1-2; a possible D gene is TRBD1 (6 bases). The CDR3 extends over 17 amino acids. V shed 3 bases and J shed 0 bases, with 17 bases lying between them. Germline CDR1 KGHSH, CDR2 LQKENI. The CDR3: CASSPLRGGQSNYGYTF. The CDR3 DNA follows: TGTGCCAGCTCACCGCTTAGGGGCGGACAGTCTAACTATGGCTACACCTTC. Filled out from reference TRBV18 and TRBJ1-2, the complete variable domain reads NAGVMQNPRHLVRRRGQEARLRCSPMKGHSHVYWYRQLPEEGLKFMVYLQKENIIDESGMPKERFSAEFPKEGPSILRIQQVVRGDSAAYFCASSPLRGGQSNYGYTFGSGTRLTVV.

The chain employs TRBV19 and TRBJ1-1; D remains ambiguous. This CDR3 is built from 14 residues. Germline V gives CDR1 LNHDA, CDR2 SQIVND (reference sequence). Trimming left V 3 bases short and J 1 base short, with 9 bases between. CDR3 loop: CASSILRGNTEAFF. CDR3 in DNA: TGTGCCAGTAGTATTCTGCGAGGGAACACTGAAGCTTTCTTT.

This chain links TRBV2 with TRBJ1-6; D gene ambiguous. The V and J ends lost 3 bases and 7 bases respectively, with 13 bases between them. The CDR3 contains 15 residues. From germline, CDR1 is SNHLY and CDR2 FYNNEI. The chain's CDR3 is CASSDEGTGNSPLHF. The CDR3 DNA is TGTGCCAGCAGTGACGAAGGAACGGGAAATTCACCCCTCCACTTT. Full variable domain (outside the CDR3, taken from reference TRBV2 and TRBJ1-6): EPEVTQTPSHQVTQMGQEVILRCVPISNHLYFYWYRQILGQKVEFLVSFYNNEISEKSEIFDDQFSVERPDGSNFTLKIRSTKLEDSAMYFCASSDEGTGNSPLHFGNGTRLTVT.

This chain joins TRBV2 and TRBJ1-4, with 8 positions matching TRBD1. J was trimmed by 5 bases and V by 7 bases; bases with no gene match: 6. Germline CDR1 and CDR2: SNHLY and FYNNEI. CDR3 length: 14 residues. This chain's CDR3 is CASILQGGNEKLFF. The CDR3 DNA follows: TGTGCCAGCATACTACAGGGGGGGAATGAAAAACTGTTTTTT.

V is TRBV9 and J is TRBJ2-5, with 9 positions matching TRBD2. V was pared by 2 bases and J by 3 bases, with 2 bases of the junction left unmatched. The germline V gene has CDR1 SGDLS and CDR2 YYNGEE. The CDR3 consists of 14 residues. CDR3 in DNA: TGTGCCAGCAGCGTTGGGACTAGCAAAGAGACCCAGTACTTC. Its protein product is CASSVGTSKETQYF.

This sequence joins TRBV5-5 and TRBJ2-7, with D uncertain. Trimming took 0 bases from V and 0 from J, leaving 10 bases between them. CDR3 size: 15 residues. Germline V lookup: CDR1 SGHKS, CDR2 YYEKEE (reference sequence). The CDR3, as DNA: TGTGCCAGCAGCTTGGAGACAACGAGCTCCTACGAGCAGTACTTC. Amino acids: CASSLETTSSYEQYF.

The V call is TRBV5-6, the J call TRBJ1-3, with 8 bases identical to TRBD1. The V and J ends lost 4 bases and 0 bases, in that order; junction bases with no gene match: 12. Per germline, CDR1 SGHDT and CDR2 YYEEEE. This CDR3 is built from 18 residues. The CDR3 nucleotides are TGTGCCAGCAGCCACCGGAACCGACAGGGGAGCTCTGGAAACACCATATATTTT. Its protein is CASSHRNRQGSSGNTIYF. Full variable domain (rest looked up from reference TRBV5-6 and TRBJ1-3): DAGVTQSPTHLIKTRGQQVTLRCSPKSGHDTVSWYQQALGQGPQFIFQYYEEEERQRGNFPDRFSGHQFPNYSSELNVNALLLGDSALYLCASSHRNRQGSSGNTIYFGEGSWLTVV.

The V gene is TRBV2, the J gene TRBJ1-4; no firm D call. The CDR3 is 13 amino acids. Per the germline V gene, CDR1 is SNHLY and CDR2 is FYNNEI. Deletions cut 5 bases from V and 8 bases from J, with 12 bases between. The CDR3: CASSPLGPEKLFF. CDR3 coding DNA: TGTGCCAGCAGTCCCCTGGGCCCGGAAAAACTGTTTTTT.

The CDR3 spells CAWQTEYNEQFF. CDR3 bases: TGTGCCTGGCAGACGGAATACAATGAGCAGTTCTTC. This rearrangement joins TRBV30 to TRBJ2-1; D gene unclear. From germline, CDR1 is GTSNPN and CDR2 SVGIG (reference sequence). V was pared by 5 bases and J by 4 bases, with 9 bases between. This CDR3 has 12 residues.

The chain employs TRBV29-1 and TRBJ1-2; D remains ambiguous. Germline values: CDR1 SQVTM, CDR2 ANQGSEA. V was pared by 8 bases and J by 3 bases, with 13 bases between. This CDR3 has 12 amino acids. CDR3 coding DNA: TGCAGCTTCCAAACCAACCACTATGGCTACACCTTC. Its translation is CSFQTNHYGYTF.

The chain recombines TRBV6-5 with TRBJ1-2; no clear D gene. V lost 0 bases, J lost 1 base, and 9 bases lay in between. The CDR3 has 15 residues. The V gene's germline CDR1 is MNHEY and CDR2 SVGAGI. The CDR3 DNA sequence: TGTGCCAGCAGTTACTCGCGGCAGAATAACTATGGCTACACCTTC. Amino acids: CASSYSRQNNYGYTF.

The chain uses TRBV21-1 and TRBJ1-3. TRBV21-1 has pseudogene status. CDR3 length: 17 residues. CDR3: CASSKRRGRESGNTIYF. CDR3 nucleotides: TGTGCCAGCAGCAAAAGGCGAGGCAGGGAGTCTGGAAACACCATATATTTT.

This chain uses TRBV2 with TRBJ2-7; the D gene is possibly TRBD1 (5 bases). The CDR3 extends over 15 amino acids. CDR1 SNHLY and CDR2 FYNNEI come from the germline V gene. Trimming left V 3 bases short and J 3 bases short, with 15 bases between. CDR3 sequence reads: CASSEGQGWFYEQYF. The CDR3 DNA reads as TGTGCCAGCAGTGAGGGGCAGGGATGGTTCTACGAGCAGTACTTC.

The V call is TRBV5-1, the J call TRBJ1-5, with D tentatively TRBD1 (6 bases). This CDR3 is built from 15 residues. CDR1 SGHRS and CDR2 YFSETQ come from the germline V gene. Trimming left V 4 bases short and J 1 base short, with 12 bases between. In nucleotides, the CDR3 is TGCGCCAGCAGCGTAGGGGGAGTCAGCAATCAGCCCCAGCATTTT. Translated, it gives CASSVGGVSNQPQHF. The full variable domain, in which reference TRBV5-1 and TRBJ1-5 provide the parts outside the CDR3, is KAGVTQTPRYLIKTRGQQVTLSCSPISGHRSVSWYQQTPGQGLQFLFEYFSETQRNKGNFPGRFSGRQFSNSRSEMNVSTLELGDSALYLCASSVGGVSNQPQHFGDGTRLSIL.

J is TRBJ2-7 and V is TRBV3-1 (or the pseudogene TRBV3-2); unclear D gene. The CDR3 sequence is 12 residues long. Germline lookup yields CDR1 LGHDT and CDR2 YNNKEL (reference sequence). V dropped 2 bases and J dropped 6 bases, with 8 bases sitting between them. The CDR3 region is CASSQWVFEQYF. CDR3 coding DNA: TGTGCCAGCAGCCAATGGGTGTTCGAGCAGTACTTC.

This CDR3 is CASRQAGINNEQFF. The CDR3 coding sequence is TGTGCCAGCAGACAAGCGGGAATTAACAATGAGCAGTTCTTC. The chain recombines TRBV25-1 with TRBJ2-1; 7 nucleotides match TRBD2. The CDR3 loop spans 14 amino acids. Trimming at V came to 6 bases and at J to 5 bases, leaving 7 bases not matched to a gene. CDR1 MGHDK and CDR2 SYGVNS come from the germline V gene.

The rearrangement joins TRBV6-5 to TRBJ1-1; D is perhaps TRBD1 (6 bases). The V gene's germline CDR1 is MNHEY and CDR2 SVGAGI. There are 14 residues in the CDR3. Trimming shortened V by 2 bases and J by 1 base, and 8 bases separated the two germline ends. The CDR3 reads CASSYGTKNTEAFF. In nucleotides, the CDR3 is TGTGCCAGCAGTTACGGGACAAAGAACACTGAAGCTTTCTTT.

This clone appeared a few times. J is TRBJ1-1 and V is TRBV6-1, with TRBD1 as a possible D gene (5 bases). Trimming took 2 bases from V and 1 from J, leaving 11 bases between them. This CDR3 region has 15 residues. CDR1 and CDR2 from the germline V gene are MNHNS and SASEGT. The CDR3 DNA follows: TGTGCCAGCAGTGAATTCCATGGGGGGAACACTGAAGCTTTCTTT. Its protein is CASSEFHGGNTEAFF.

The genes are TRBV27 and TRBJ1-1; the D is unclear. The CDR3 is 14 residues long. The V end was cut by 0 bases, the J end by 7 bases, with 12 bases between. Looked up from germline, CDR1 is MNHEY and CDR2 is SMNVEV (reference sequence). The CDR3, as DNA: TGTGCCAGCAGTTTATCGTACGGGGTGGGTGAAGCTTTCTTT. Its protein product is CASSLSYGVGEAFF.

V is TRBV9 and J is TRBJ2-2; D not resolved. With 4 bases removed from V and 7 bases from J, the gap between germline ends came to 11 bases. The CDR3 runs to 13 residues. CDR1 SGDLS and CDR2 YYNGEE come from the germline V gene. The CDR3 region is CASSPTMNGELFF. As DNA, the CDR3 is TGTGCCAGCAGCCCAACTATGAACGGGGAGCTGTTTTTT.

The genes are TRBV5-6 and TRBJ1-6; no reliable D call. V was clipped by 3 bases and J by 0 bases, with 13 bases between them. In germline, CDR1 is SGHDT, CDR2 YYEEEE. The CDR3 is 17 residues long. The CDR3 spells CASSSGARSSYNSPLHF. The CDR3 DNA follows: TGTGCCAGCAGCTCGGGAGCGAGGAGCTCCTATAATTCACCCCTCCACTTT.

V is TRBV5-4 and J is TRBJ2-1; 8 bases match TRBD2. Germline values: CDR1 SGHNT, CDR2 YYREEE (reference sequence). The CDR3 extends over 14 amino acids. V dropped 3 bases and J dropped 14; count of bases not matched to a gene: 13. CDR3 DNA sequence: TGTGCCAGCAGCTCGACTTTAGCGGGGCGCGGGAAGTTCTTC. It is translated as CASSSTLAGRGKFF.

The rearrangement links TRBV3-1 (or the pseudogene TRBV3-2) to TRBJ1-1, with D perhaps matching TRBD1 (5 bases). V dropped 0 bases and J dropped 0 bases, with 14 bases sitting between them. The germline gives CDR1 LGHDT, CDR2 YNNKEL (reference sequence). The CDR3 has 17 residues. Written as DNA, the CDR3 is TGTGCCAGCAGCCAAGATAAGAAGAGGGGCATGAACACTGAAGCTTTCTTT. This sequence encodes CASSQDKKRGMNTEAFF.

This chain links TRBV11-1 with TRBJ1-1, with a weak D call TRBD1 (6 bases). This CDR3 contains 13 residues. The germline V gene encodes CDR1 SGHAT and CDR2 FQDESV (reference sequence). The V end lost 5 bases, the J end lost 10 bases, and 17 bases lay between the germline ends. In DNA, the CDR3 is TGTGCCAGCAGCCCCCGAGGGGGGGCTCGAGCTTTCTTT. It specifies CASSPRGGARAFF.